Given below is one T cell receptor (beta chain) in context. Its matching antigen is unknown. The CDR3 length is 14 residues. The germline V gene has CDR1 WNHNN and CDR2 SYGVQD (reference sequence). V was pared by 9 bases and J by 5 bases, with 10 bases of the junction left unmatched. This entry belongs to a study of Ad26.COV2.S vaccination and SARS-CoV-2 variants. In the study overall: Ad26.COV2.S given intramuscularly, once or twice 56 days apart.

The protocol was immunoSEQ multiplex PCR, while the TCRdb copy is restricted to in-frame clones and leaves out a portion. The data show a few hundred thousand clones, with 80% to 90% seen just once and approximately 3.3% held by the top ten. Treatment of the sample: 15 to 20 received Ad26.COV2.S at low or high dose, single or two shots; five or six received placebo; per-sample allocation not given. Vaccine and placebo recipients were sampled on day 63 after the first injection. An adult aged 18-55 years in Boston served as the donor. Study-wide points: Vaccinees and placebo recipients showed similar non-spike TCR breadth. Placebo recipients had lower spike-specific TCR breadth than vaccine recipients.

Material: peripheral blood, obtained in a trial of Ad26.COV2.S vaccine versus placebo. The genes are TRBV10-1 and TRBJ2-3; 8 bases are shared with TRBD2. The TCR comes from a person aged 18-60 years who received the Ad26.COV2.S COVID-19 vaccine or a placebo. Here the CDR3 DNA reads TGCGCCAGACGAAATAGCGGGGAAGGAGATACGCAGTATTTT. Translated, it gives CARRNSGEGDTQYF.